This T cell receptor (beta chain) was identified during a study of beta chain features in type 1 diabetes. For the study at large: When patients were set against healthy donors, age, gender and cell yields were similar.

The CDR3 has 15 amino acids. The V gene's germline CDR1 is LNHNV and CDR2 YYDKDF (reference sequence). Unmatched junction bases numbered 7, after V lost 1 base and J lost 5 bases. This clone was detected a few times. Its cognate antigen is unknown. Study-level results: The naive, central memory and Treg TCRB repertoires looked more alike in patients than they did in healthy donors. The cDNA sequencing approach could over-represent high-TCR-expressing cells.

Investigators reverse transcribed all isolated RNA, so they sequenced expressed TCRB transcripts. Clones were sequenced by immunoSEQ multiplex PCR, and TCRdb holds only the in-frame ones, with some missing. This repertoire shows fewer than 900,000 clones, about a sixth found once; its top ten account for 0.023%. Source material: naive CD4+ T cells from blood. This sequence originates from a woman aged 18-29 years in good health. The V and J genes are TRBV15 and TRBJ2-5; 7 bases match TRBD2. The CDR3 nucleotides read TGTGCCACCAGCAGAGGGGGAGGGGCCGAGGAGACCCAGTACTTC. Translated, it gives CATSRGGGAEETQYF.